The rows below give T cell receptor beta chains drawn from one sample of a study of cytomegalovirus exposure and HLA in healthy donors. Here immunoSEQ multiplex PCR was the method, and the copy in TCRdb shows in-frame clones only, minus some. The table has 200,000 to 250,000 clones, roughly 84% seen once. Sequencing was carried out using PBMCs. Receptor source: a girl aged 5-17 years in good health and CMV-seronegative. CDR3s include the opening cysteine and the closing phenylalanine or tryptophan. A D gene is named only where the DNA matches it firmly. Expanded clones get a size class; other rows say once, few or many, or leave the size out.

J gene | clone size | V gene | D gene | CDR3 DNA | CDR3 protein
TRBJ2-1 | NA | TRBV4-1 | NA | TGCGCCAGCAGCCAGTTAACAGCGGTATCCCCCTACAATGAGCAGTTCTTC | CASSQLTAVSPYNEQFF
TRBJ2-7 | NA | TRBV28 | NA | TGTGCCAGCAGTTGGGGGCCCAACTCCTACGAGCAGTACTTC | CASSWGPNSYEQYF
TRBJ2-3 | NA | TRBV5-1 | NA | TGCGCCAGCAGCTTGGCCCAACCCTCCCAGGATACGCAGTATTTT | CASSLAQPSQDTQYF
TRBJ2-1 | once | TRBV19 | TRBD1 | TGTGCCAGTAGTATGGAACAGGGGGCGGGTGAGCAGTTCTTC | CASSMEQGAGEQFF
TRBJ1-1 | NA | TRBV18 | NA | TGTGCCAGCTCACCACCGAACGGGGCTGAAGCTTTCTTT | CASSPPNGAEAFF
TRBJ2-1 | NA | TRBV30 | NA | TGTGCCTGGACCCCTCCCCATTCTGGCTGGGAGAACAATGAGCAGTTCTTC | CAWTPPHSGWENNEQFF
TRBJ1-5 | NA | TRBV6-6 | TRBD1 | TGTGCCAGCAGGACCCGGGACAGGGTACAGCCCCAGCATTTT | CASRTRDRVQPQHF
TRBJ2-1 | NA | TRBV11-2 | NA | TGTGCCAGCAGCACCCCGTGGGGGCAGGCTGGAGGTGAGCAGTTCTTC | CASSTPWGQAGGEQFF
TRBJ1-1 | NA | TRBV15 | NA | TGTGCCACCAGCGGGAACCGGGACTGGGCTGAAGCTTTCTTT | CATSGNRDWAEAFF
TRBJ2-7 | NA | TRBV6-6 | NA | TGTGCCAGCATGGAGACAGTCGACTTGGGCGAGCAGTACTTC | CASMETVDLGEQYF
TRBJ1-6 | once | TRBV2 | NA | TGTGCCAGCAGTGAACTCTGGCAGGGGAATTCACCCCTCCACTTT | CASSELWQGNSPLHF
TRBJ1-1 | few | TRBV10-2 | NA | TGCGCCAGCCAACCTGGGAGGGGCCGGAACACTGAAGCTTTCTTT | CASQPGRGRNTEAFF
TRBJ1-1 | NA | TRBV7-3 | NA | TGTGCCAGCAGCTCACCGGGGGGGCGAGAGGGCACTGAAGCTTTCTTT | CASSSPGGREGTEAFF
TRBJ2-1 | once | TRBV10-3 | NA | TGTGCCATCAGTGAGTTTTTAGCGGAACCGATAAACAATGAGCAGTTCTTC | CAISEFLAEPINNEQFF
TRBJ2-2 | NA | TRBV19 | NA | TGTGCCAGTAGTATATCCCACTGGACCGGGGAGCTGTTTTTT | CASSISHWTGELFF
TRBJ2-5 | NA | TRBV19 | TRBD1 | TGTGCCAGTAGTGCCCGGGACAGACAAGAGACCCAGTACTTC | CASSARDRQETQYF
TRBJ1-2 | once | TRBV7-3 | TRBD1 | TGTGCCAGCAGGTATCCGGGACAGGGGTCTCCCCATGGCTACACCTTC | CASRYPGQGSPHGYTF
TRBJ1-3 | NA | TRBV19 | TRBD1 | TGTGCCAGTTTAAGAGGACAGGGCGGAAACACCATATATTTT | CASLRGQGGNTIYF
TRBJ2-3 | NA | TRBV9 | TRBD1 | TGTGCCAGCAGCGTAGTGGGCAGGGGGCCAGATACGCAGTATTTT | CASSVVGRGPDTQYF
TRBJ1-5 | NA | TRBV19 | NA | TGTGCCAGTAAGGAAAGGGGGGGGTTTAATCAGCCCCAGCATTTT | CASKERGGFNQPQHF
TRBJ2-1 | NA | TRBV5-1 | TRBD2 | TGCGCCAGCAGCCCGAGTCGAGCGGGATATGCCTACAATGAGCAGTTCTTC | CASSPSRAGYAYNEQFF
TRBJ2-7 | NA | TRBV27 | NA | TGTGCCAGCAGTTGGTTAGGAGACCCCGCCTACGAGCAGTACTTC | CASSWLGDPAYEQYF
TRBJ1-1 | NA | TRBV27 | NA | TGTGCCAGCTCCCACAGGACGAACACTGAAGCTTTCTTT | CASSHRTNTEAFF
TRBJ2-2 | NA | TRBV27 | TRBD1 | TGTGCCAGCACCCAGGACAGGGGGAACACCGGGGAGCTGTTTTTT | CASTQDRGNTGELFF
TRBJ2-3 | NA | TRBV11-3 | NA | TGTGCCAGCAGCTTAGGAAAAGGGGGACACACAGATACGCAGTATTTT | CASSLGKGGHTDTQYF
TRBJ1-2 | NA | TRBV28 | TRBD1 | TGTGCCAGCAGTTTAAGACAGGGAACTAACTATGGCTACACCTTC | CASSLRQGTNYGYTF
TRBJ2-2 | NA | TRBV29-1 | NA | TGCAGCGTTGCAAGAGGGTCCGGGGAGCTGTTTTTT | CSVARGSGELFF
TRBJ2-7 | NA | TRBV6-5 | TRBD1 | TGTGTGTCTAGGACAGGGTGGTCCTACGAGCAGTACTTC | CVSRTGWSYEQYF
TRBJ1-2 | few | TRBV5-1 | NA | TGCGCCAGCAGCTCCGGTGGAGGTTTAAACTATGGCTACACCTTC | CASSSGGGLNYGYTF
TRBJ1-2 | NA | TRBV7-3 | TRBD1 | TGTGCCAGCAGCTTAACCGCTGGGACAGGGACGCGAATTAATGGCTACACCTTC | CASSLTAGTGTRINGYTF
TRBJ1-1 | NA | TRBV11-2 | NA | TGTGCCAGCAGCCCCCAAGTTCAAGCGAGTTTT | CASSPQVQASF